The rows below give T cell receptor beta chains drawn from one sample of a study of T cell repertoires in cytomegalovirus infection. No antigen has been identified for these receptors. TCRdb redid the calling of the reads with MiXCR, one entry per CDR3 protein. The repertoire consists of about half a million distinct CDR3 sequences, with about 44% occurring once and the leading ten covering 43%. The sequenced sample was cultured PBMCs, obtained from culture after CMV antigen stimulation. Receptors were obtained from a human donor in good health (CMV status not recorded). Some clones in this sample may be carry-over from other donors' samples. CDR3s include the opening cysteine and the closing phenylalanine or tryptophan. The D gene is left open where the match is weak. Where a row states a size, it is once, few, many or the class of an expanded clone; other rows omit it.

TRBJ2-1 | - | TRBV7-2 | TRBD2 | TGTGCCAGCAGCTTGGGCGGGAGTCTCTATGAGCAGTTCTTC | CASSLGGSLYEQFF
TRBJ2-7 | - | TRBV15 | - | TGTGCCACCAGCAGAGCGACGCAGGGGGGGTACGAGCAGTACTTC | CATSRATQGGYEQYF
TRBJ1-3 | - | TRBV7-2 | TRBD1 | TGTGCCAGCAGCTTAGGACAGGGGCCAAACTCTGGAAACACCATATATTTT | CASSLGQGPNSGNTIYF
TRBJ2-7 | few | TRBV7-2 | - | TGTGCCAGCAGCCCCCGGTTCTACGAGCAGTACTTC | CASSPRFYEQYF
TRBJ2-7 | many | TRBV7-2 | - | TGTGCCAGCAGTCGGCAACAGGGTTCCTACGAGCAGTACTTC | CASSRQQGSYEQYF
TRBJ1-1 | - | TRBV7-9 | - | TGTGCCAGCAGCCCGTGGGGACAAACAACCCGGGAAGCTTTCTTT | CASSPWGQTTREAFF
TRBJ2-2 | - | TRBV4-1 | - | TGCGCCAGCAGCCAAGATCACGGCCCGTGGGGCACCGGGGAGCTGTTTTTT | CASSQDHGPWGTGELFF
TRBJ2-2 | few | TRBV6-1 | - | TGTGCCAGCCTAGGGACACCGAACACCGGGGAGCTGTTTTTT | CASLGTPNTGELFF
TRBJ2-5 | few | TRBV7-2 | TRBD2 | TGTGCCAGCAGCTTAGGAGGGACTAGTGTGGAGACCCAGTACTTC | CASSLGGTSVETQYF
TRBJ1-5 | - | TRBV7-9 | TRBD1 | TGTGCCAGCAGCTTAGCGGCGTTACAGGGGAGCCATCAGCCCCAGCATTTT | CASSLAALQGSHQPQHF
TRBJ1-1 | - | TRBV5-4 | TRBD1 | TGTGCCAGCAGCACCCCTGGACAGGGGAACACTGAAGCTTTCTTT | CASSTPGQGNTEAFF
TRBJ2-1 | - | TRBV25-1 | TRBD1 | TGTGCCAGCAGTGAATATTGGGACAGAGGACACAATGAGCAGTTCTTC | CASSEYWDRGHNEQFF
TRBJ2-7 | - | TRBV7-2 | TRBD2 | TGTGCCAGCAGCTTAGCCAGCGGGGGGGTCCCCTACGAGCAGTACTTC | CASSLASGGVPYEQYF
TRBJ1-5 | - | TRBV24-1 | - | TGTGCCACCAGTGACCCTGATCAGCCCCAGCATTTT | CATSDPDQPQHF
TRBJ2-7 | - | TRBV5-4 | - | TGTGCCAGCAGCGTTCAGGGGAGTGACGAGCAGTACTTC | CASSVQGSDEQYF
TRBJ2-7 | - | TRBV11-2 | - | TGTGCCAGCAGCTTAGGCCATGTAAGGCCGAGCCAGCAGTACTTC | CASSLGHVRPSQQYF
TRBJ1-5 | - | TRBV5-1 | - | TGCGCCAGCAGCTCGGAGGGGGGACTAAAGCATTTT | CASSSEGGLKHF
TRBJ1-1 | - | TRBV2 | TRBD1 | TGTGCCAGCAGACACACAGGGGGCGGCACTGAAGCTTTCTTT | CASRHTGGGTEAFF
TRBJ2-5 | few | TRBV7-2 | - | TGTGCCAGCAGCATAATCCACAGGGGGGGGGAGACCCAGTACTTC | CASSIIHRGGETQYF
TRBJ2-7 | - | TRBV6-5 | - | TGTGCTAGCAGTCGTTATTCCCCCGCCTACGAGCAGTACTTC | CASSRYSPAYEQYF
TRBJ2-5 | few | TRBV7-6 | - | TGTGCCAGCAGCGTCAGACTAGTAAGGGAGACCCAGTACTTC | CASSVRLVRETQYF
TRBJ1-1 | few | TRBV7-9 | - | TGTGCCAGCAGCTCCATGTCCTCTGGCACTGAAGCTTTCTTT | CASSSMSSGTEAFF
TRBJ2-1 | - | TRBV4-3 | - | TGCGCCAGCAGCCGAGCGACTAGCTCCTACAATGAGCAGTTCTTC | CASSRATSSYNEQFF
TRBJ1-2 | few | TRBV6-5 | - | TGTGCCAGCACCCAATCGGGCAGCTATGGCTACACCTTC | CASTQSGSYGYTF
TRBJ2-7 | - | TRBV6-6 | - | TGTGCCAGCAGTTACTACCGGGGCGAGCAGTACTTC | CASSYYRGEQYF
TRBJ2-7 | few | TRBV7-2 | - | TGTGCCAGCAGCCTACGCCCCGGCAGACCGACAGAGTACTACGAGCAGTACTTC | CASSLRPGRPTEYYEQYF
TRBJ2-3 | - | TRBV10-3 | TRBD2 | TGTGCCATCAGTGACGGGAGGAGAGTTACGCAGTATTTT | CAISDGRRVTQYF
TRBJ2-1 | - | TRBV7-2 | - | TGTGCCAGCAGCGCCGTGGGGACAAACTACAATGAGCAGTTCTTC | CASSAVGTNYNEQFF
TRBJ1-2 | - | TRBV29-1 | - | TGCAGCGCCGACGACGCTTCTTCCTCTCGCGGCTACACCTTC | CSADDASSSRGYTF
TRBJ1-5 | few | TRBV7-6 | TRBD1 | TGTGCCAGCAGCCAGACAGGGGACTTCAATCAGCCCCAGCATTTT | CASSQTGDFNQPQHF